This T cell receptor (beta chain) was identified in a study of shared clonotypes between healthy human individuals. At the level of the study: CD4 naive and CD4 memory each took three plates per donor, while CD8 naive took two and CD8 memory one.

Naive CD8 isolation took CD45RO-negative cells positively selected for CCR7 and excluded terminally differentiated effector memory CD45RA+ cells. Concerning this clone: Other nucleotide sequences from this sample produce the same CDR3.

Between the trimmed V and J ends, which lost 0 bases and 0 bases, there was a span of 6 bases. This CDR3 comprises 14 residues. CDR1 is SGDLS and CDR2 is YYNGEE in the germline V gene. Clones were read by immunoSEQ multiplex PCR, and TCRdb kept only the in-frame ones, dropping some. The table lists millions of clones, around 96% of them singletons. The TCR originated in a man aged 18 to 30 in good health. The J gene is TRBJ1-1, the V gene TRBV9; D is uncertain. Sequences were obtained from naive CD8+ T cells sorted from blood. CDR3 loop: CASSVGRMNTEAFF. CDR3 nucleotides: TGTGCCAGCAGCGTAGGGAGGATGAACACTGAAGCTTTCTTT.